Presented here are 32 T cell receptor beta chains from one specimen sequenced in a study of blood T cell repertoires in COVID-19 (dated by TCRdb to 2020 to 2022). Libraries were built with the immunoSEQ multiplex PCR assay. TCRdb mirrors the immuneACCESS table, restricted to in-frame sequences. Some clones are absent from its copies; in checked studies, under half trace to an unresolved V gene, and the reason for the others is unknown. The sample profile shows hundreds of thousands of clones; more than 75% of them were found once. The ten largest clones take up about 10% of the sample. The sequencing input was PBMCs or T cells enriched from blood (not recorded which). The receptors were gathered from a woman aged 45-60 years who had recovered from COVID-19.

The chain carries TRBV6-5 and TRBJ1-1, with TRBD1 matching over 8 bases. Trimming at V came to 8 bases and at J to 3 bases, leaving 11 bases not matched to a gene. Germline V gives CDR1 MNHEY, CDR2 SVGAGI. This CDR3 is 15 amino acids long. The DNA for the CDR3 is TGTGCCAGCGCACCCCAGGGGGCCGGGTACACTGAAGCTTTCTTT. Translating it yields CASAPQGAGYTEAFF.

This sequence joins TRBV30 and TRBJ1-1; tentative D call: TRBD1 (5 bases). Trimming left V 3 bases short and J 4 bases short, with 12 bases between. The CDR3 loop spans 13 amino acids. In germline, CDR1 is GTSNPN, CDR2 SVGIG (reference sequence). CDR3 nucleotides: TGTGCCTGGAGCGGACATCAGGGCACTGAAGCTTTCTTT. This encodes CAWSGHQGTEAFF.

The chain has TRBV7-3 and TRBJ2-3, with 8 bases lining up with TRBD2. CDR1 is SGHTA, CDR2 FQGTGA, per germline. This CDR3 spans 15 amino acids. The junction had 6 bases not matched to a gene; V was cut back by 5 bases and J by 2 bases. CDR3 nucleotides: TGTGCCAGCAGCCTGAGCGGGGGCCCCACAGATACGCAGTATTTT. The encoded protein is CASSLSGGPTDTQYF.

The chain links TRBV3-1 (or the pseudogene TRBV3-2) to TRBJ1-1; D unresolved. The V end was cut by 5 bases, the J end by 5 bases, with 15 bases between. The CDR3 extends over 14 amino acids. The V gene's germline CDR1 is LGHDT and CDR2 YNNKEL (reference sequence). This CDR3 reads CASSSLRGETEAFF. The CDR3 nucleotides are TGTGCCAGCAGCTCCCTCCGGGGAGAGACTGAAGCTTTCTTT.

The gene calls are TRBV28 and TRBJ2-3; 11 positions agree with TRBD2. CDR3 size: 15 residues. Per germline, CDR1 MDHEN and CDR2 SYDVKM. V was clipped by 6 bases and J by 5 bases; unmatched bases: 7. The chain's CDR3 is CASRTTSGVEDTQYF. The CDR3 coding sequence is TGTGCCAGCAGGACGACTAGCGGGGTAGAAGATACGCAGTATTTT.

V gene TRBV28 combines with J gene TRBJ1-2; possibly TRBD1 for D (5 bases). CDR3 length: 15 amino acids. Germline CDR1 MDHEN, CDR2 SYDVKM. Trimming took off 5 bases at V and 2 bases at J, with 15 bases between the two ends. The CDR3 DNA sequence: TGTGCCAGCAGTCCTACAGGCCCTTGGAACTATGGCTACACCTTC. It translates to CASSPTGPWNYGYTF.

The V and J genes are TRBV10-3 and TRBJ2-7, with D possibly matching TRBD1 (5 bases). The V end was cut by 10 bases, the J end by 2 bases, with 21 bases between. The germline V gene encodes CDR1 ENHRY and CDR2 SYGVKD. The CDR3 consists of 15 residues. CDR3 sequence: CAKTESLFLPYEQYF. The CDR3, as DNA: TGTGCCAAGACAGAATCGTTGTTCCTGCCCTACGAGCAGTACTTC.

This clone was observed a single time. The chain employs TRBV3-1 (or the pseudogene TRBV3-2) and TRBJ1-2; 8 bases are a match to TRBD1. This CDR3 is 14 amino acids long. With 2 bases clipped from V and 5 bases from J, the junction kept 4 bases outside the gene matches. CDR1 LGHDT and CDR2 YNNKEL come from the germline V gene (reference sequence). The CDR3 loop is CASSQPGTGYGYTF. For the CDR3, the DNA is TGTGCCAGCAGCCAACCCGGGACAGGATATGGCTACACCTTC.

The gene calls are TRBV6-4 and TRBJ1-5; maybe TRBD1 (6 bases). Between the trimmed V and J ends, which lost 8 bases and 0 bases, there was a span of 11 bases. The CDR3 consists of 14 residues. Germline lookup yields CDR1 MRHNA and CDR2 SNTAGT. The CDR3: CASADSYSNQPQHF. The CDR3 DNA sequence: TGTGCCAGCGCGGACAGCTATAGCAATCAGCCCCAGCATTTT.

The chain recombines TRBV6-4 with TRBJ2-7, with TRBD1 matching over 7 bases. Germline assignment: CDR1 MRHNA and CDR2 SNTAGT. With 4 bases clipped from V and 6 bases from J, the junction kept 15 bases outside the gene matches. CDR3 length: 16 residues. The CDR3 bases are TGTGCCAGCAGTGCCAACTCCGGGACAGTGCTTTCCGAGCAGTACTTC. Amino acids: CASSANSGTVLSEQYF.

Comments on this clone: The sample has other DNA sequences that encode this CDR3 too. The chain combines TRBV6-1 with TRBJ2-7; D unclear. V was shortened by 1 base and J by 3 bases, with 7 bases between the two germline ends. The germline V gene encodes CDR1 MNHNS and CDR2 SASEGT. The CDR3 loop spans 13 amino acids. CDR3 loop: CASSEGHGYEQYF. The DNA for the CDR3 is TGTGCCAGCAGTGAAGGGCATGGCTACGAGCAGTACTTC.

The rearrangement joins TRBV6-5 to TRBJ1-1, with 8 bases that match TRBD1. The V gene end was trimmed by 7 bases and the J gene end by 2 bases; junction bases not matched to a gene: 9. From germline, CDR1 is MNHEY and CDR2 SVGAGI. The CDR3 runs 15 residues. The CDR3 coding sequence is TGTGCCAGCATGGGCCAGGGGGCCGGCAACACTGAAGCTTTCTTT. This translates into CASMGQGAGNTEAFF.

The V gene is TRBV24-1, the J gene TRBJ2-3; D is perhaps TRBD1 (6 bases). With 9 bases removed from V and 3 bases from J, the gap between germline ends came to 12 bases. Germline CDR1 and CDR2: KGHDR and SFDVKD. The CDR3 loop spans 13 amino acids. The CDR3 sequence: CATDAQGTDTQYF. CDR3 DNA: TGTGCCACCGATGCTCAGGGGACAGATACGCAGTATTTT.

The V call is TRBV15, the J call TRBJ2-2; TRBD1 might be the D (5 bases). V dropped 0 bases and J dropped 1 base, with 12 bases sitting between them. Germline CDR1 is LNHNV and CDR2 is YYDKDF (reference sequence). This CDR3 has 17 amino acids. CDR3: CATSRDPSGMNTGELFF. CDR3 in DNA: TGTGCCACCAGCAGAGATCCCTCAGGGATGAACACCGGGGAGCTGTTTTTT. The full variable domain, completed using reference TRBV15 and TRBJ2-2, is DAMVIQNPRYQVTQFGKPVTLSCSQTLNHNVMYWYQQKSSQAPKLLFHYYDKDFNNEADTPDNFQSRRPNTSFCFLDIRSPGLGDTAMYLCATSRDPSGMNTGELFFGEGSRLTVL.

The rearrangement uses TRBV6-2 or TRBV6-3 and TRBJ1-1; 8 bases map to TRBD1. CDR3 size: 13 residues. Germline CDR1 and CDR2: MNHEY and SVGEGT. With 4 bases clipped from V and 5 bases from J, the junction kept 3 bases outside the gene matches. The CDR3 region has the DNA TGTGCCAGCAGTTTAACAGGGGGAACTGAAGCTTTCTTT. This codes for CASSLTGGTEAFF.

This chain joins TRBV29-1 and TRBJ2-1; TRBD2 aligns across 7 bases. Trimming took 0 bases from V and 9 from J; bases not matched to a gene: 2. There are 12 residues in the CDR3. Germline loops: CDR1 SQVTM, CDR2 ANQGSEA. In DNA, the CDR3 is TGCAGCGTTGAAGATGGGAGGGGTGAGCAGTTCTTC. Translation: CSVEDGRGEQFF.

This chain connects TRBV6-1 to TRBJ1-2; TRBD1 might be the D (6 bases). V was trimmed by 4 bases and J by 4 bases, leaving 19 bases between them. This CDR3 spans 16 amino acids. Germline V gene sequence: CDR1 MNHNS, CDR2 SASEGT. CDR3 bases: TGTGCCAGCAGTGGTCATCCAGGGGATGCCCCCTATGGCTACACCTTC. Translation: CASSGHPGDAPYGYTF.

CDR3: CASQSRGTDTQYF. Written as DNA, the CDR3 is TGTGCCAGTCAAAGCAGGGGGACAGATACGCAGTATTTT. This chain links TRBV11-1 with TRBJ2-3; 7 bases align to TRBD1. From germline, CDR1 is SGHAT and CDR2 FQDESV (reference sequence). There are 13 residues in the CDR3. J lost 3 bases, V lost 9 bases, and 6 bases had no gene match.

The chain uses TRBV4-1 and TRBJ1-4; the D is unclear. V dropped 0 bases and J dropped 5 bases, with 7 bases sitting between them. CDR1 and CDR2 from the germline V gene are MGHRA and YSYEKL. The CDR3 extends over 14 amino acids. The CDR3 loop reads CASSQEGSNEKLFF. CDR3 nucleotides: TGCGCCAGCAGCCAAGAGGGGAGCAATGAAAAACTGTTTTTT.

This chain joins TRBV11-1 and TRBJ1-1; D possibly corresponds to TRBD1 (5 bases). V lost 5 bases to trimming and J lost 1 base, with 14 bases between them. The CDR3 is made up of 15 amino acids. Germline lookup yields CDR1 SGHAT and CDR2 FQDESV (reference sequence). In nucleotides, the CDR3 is TGTGCCAGCAGCCTCCGGGACTCTTCGAACACTGAAGCTTTCTTT. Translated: CASSLRDSSNTEAFF.

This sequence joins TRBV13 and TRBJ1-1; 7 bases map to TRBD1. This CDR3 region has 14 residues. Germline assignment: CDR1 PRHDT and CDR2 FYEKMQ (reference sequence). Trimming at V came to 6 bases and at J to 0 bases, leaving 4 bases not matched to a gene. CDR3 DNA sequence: TGTGCCAGCAGGGAGGACAGGATGAACACTGAAGCTTTCTTT. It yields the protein CASREDRMNTEAFF.

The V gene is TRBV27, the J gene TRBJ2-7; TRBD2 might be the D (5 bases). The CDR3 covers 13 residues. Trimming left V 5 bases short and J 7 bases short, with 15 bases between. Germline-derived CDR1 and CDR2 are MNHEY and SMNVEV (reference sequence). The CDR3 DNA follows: TGTGCCAGCAGTGTACGGTTCTGGAGGGAGCAGTACTTC. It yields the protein CASSVRFWREQYF.

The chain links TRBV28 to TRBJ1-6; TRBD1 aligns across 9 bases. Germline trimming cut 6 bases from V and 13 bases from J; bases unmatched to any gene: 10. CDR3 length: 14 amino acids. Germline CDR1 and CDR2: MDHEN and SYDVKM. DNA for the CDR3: TGTGCCAGCAGGCCCGGGACAGGGCTTTTCCCCCTCCACTTT. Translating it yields CASRPGTGLFPLHF.

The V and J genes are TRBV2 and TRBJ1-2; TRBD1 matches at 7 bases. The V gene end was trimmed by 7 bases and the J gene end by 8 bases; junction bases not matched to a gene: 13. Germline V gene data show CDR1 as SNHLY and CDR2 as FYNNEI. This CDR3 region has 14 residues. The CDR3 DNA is TGTGCCAGCACACCCGAGAGGGACAGTCGCGGCTACACCTTC. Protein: CASTPERDSRGYTF. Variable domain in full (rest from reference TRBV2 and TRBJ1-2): EPEVTQTPSHQVTQMGQEVILRCVPISNHLYFYWYRQILGQKVEFLVSFYNNEISEKSEIFDDQFSVERPDGSNFTLKIRSTKLEDSAMYFCASTPERDSRGYTFGSGTRLTVV.

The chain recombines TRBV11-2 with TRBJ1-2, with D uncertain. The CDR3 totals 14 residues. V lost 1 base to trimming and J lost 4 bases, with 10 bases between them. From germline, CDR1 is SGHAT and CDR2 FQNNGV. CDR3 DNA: TGTGCCAGCAGCTTAGTGCGGGAGGCCTATGGCTACACCTTC. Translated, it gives CASSLVREAYGYTF.

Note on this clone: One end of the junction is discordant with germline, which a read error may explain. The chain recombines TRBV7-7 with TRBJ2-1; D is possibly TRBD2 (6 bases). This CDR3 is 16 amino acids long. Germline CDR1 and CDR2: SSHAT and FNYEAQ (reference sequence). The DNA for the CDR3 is TGTGCTAGCAGCTTCAGGGCCGGGAGCTCCTACAATGAGCAGTTCTTC. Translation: CASSFRAGSSYNEQFF.

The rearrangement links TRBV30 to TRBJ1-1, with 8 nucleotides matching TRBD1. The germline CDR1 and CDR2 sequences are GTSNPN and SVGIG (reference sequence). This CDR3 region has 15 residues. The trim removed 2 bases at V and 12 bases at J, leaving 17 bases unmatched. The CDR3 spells CAWSPRGQVIGLSFF. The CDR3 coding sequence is TGTGCCTGGAGTCCAAGGGGACAGGTCATTGGTCTCTCTTTCTTT.

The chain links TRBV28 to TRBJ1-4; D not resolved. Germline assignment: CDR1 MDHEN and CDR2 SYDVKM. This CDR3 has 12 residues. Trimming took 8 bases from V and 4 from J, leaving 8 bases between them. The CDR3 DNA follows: TGTGCCAGCCACAGCGGTAATGAAAAACTGTTTTTT. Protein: CASHSGNEKLFF.

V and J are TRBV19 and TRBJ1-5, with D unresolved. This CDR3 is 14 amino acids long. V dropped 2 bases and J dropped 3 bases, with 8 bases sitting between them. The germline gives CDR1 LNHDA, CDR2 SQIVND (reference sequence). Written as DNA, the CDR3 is TGTGCCAGTAGTATAAACCGGTCCAATCAGCCCCAGCATTTT. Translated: CASSINRSNQPQHF.

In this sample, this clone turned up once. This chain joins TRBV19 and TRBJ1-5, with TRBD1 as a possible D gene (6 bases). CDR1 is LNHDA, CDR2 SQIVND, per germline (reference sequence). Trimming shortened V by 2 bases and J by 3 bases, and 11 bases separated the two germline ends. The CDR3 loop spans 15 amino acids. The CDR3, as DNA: TGTGCCAGTAGTATACTCGGACAGAACAATCAGCCCCAGCATTTT. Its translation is CASSILGQNNQPQHF.

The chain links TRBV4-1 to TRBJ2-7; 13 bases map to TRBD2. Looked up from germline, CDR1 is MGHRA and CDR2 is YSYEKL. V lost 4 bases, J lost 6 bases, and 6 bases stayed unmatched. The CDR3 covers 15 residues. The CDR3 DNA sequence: TGCGCCAGCAGCCGAACTAGCGGGGGGGTCCCCGAGCAGTACTTC. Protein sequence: CASSRTSGGVPEQYF.

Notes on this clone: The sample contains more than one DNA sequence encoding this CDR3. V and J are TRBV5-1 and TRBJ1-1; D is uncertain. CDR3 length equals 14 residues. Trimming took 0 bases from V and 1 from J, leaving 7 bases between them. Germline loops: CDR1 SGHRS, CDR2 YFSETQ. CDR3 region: CASSLGPGNTEAFF. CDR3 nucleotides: TGCGCCAGCAGCTTGGGGCCAGGGAACACTGAAGCTTTCTTT. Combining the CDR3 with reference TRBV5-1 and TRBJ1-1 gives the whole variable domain KAGVTQTPRYLIKTRGQQVTLSCSPISGHRSVSWYQQTPGQGLQFLFEYFSETQRNKGNFPGRFSGRQFSNSRSEMNVSTLELGDSALYLCASSLGPGNTEAFFGQGTRLTVV.